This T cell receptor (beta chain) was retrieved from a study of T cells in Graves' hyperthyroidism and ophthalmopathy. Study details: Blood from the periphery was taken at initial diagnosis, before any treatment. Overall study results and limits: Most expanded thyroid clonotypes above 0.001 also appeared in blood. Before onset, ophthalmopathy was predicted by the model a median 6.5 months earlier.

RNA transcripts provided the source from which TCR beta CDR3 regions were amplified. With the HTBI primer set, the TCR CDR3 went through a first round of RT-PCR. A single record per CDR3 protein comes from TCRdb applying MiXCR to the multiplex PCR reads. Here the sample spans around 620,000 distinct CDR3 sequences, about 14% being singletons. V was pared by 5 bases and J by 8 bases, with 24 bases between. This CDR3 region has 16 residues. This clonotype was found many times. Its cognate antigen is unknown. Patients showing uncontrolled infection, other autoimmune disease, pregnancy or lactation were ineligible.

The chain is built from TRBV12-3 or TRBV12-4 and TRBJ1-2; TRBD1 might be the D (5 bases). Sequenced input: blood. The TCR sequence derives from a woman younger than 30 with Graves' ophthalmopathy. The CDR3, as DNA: TGTGCCAGCAGTCCTCCGGGACTCCGCGAACCTAAGGGCTACACCTTC. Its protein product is CASSPPGLREPKGYTF.